The 15 T cell receptor beta chains given below trace back to one sample, sequenced in a study of T-cell memory formation after mild COVID-19. TCRdb called the 5' RACE reads again in MiXCR, with one record for every CDR3 protein. The table lists 500,000 to 650,000 distinct CDR3 sequences, roughly 20% of them singletons, with roughly 8.1% in the top ten. Sequencing was performed on PBMCs or a T cell subset sorted from them (not recorded which). These receptors were obtained from an adult woman who had mild COVID-19 (a few samples of this study predate the infection). Cell type and time point are not known.

The chain couples TRBV10-3 to TRBJ1-6; D gene ambiguous. V lost 0 bases and J 13 bases, leaving 7 bases between the germline ends. Germline loops: CDR1 ENHRY, CDR2 SYGVKD. CDR3 size: 12 residues. CDR3 nucleotide sequence: TGTGCCATCAGTGAGTCATCGCAGCCCCTCCACTTT. Its translation is CAISESSQPLHF.

The CDR3 DNA reads as TGTGCCACCAGTGAGGGGGCCAATGAGCAGTTCTTC. It is translated as CATSEGANEQFF. This chain joins TRBV24-1 and TRBJ2-1, with D perhaps matching TRBD1 (6 bases). Germline V gene data show CDR1 as KGHDR and CDR2 as SFDVKD. This CDR3 is 12 amino acids long. Between the trimmed V and J ends, which lost 4 bases and 6 bases, there was a span of 6 bases.

The chain recombines TRBV12-3 or TRBV12-4 with TRBJ2-7; possible D gene TRBD1, 6 bases. Trimming removed 6 bases at V and 3 bases at J, with 9 bases between. The CDR3 totals 12 residues. The CDR3 here is CASRGQFYEQYF. The CDR3 DNA is TGTGCCAGCAGAGGACAGTTCTACGAGCAGTACTTC.

The V gene is TRBV18, the J gene TRBJ2-7; 10 nucleotides match TRBD1. Trimming cost V 6 bases and J 4 bases; bases outside gene matches: 12. CDR1 KGHSH and CDR2 LQKENI come from the germline V gene. The CDR3 has 16 amino acids. CDR3 sequence (DNA): TGTGCCAGCTCTGACCGACAGGGGGCATTGAAATACGAGCAGTACTTC. This gives the protein CASSDRQGALKYEQYF. Looking up the rest from reference TRBV18 and TRBJ2-7 gives the full variable domain: NAGVMQNPRHLVRRRGQEARLRCSPMKGHSHVYWYRQLPEEGLKFMVYLQKENIIDESGMPKERFSAEFPKEGPSILRIQQVVRGDSAAYFCASSDRQGALKYEQYFGPGTRLTVT.

The V call is TRBV20-1, the J call TRBJ2-7; D is perhaps TRBD1 (5 bases). V was cut by 6 bases and J by 5 bases, with 11 bases left in between. The CDR3 loop spans 11 amino acids. Germline assignment: CDR1 DFQATT and CDR2 SNEGSKA (reference sequence). The CDR3 nucleotides are TGCAGTGCCCCTTTAGGGGACGAGCAGTACTTC. It is translated as CSAPLGDEQYF.

This clonotype was picked up a small number of times. The chain combines TRBV12-3 or TRBV12-4 with TRBJ1-1, with 9 bases matching TRBD1. The length of the CDR3 is 13 residues. V shed 5 bases, J shed 4 bases, and the junction held 2 bases outside the gene matches. The CDR3 sequence: CASSRDRATEAFF. The DNA for the CDR3 is TGTGCCAGCAGTCGGGACAGGGCCACTGAAGCTTTCTTT.

The chain links TRBV4-2 to TRBJ2-1; 7 nucleotides align to TRBD2. Trimming at V came to 4 bases and at J to 6 bases, leaving 9 bases not matched to a gene. Germline assignment: CDR1 LGHNA and CDR2 YNFKEQ. The CDR3 has 15 amino acids. CDR3 loop: CASSPSSGVINEQFF. DNA for the CDR3: TGTGCCAGCAGCCCGTCCAGCGGGGTCATCAATGAGCAGTTCTTC.

The V gene is TRBV6-5, the J gene TRBJ1-2; no definite D call. V shed 6 bases and J shed 6 bases, with 11 bases lying between them. Germline V CDR1 and CDR2: MNHEY, SVGAGI. The CDR3 runs 12 residues. The CDR3: CASSQGSNGYTF. The DNA for the CDR3 is TGTGCCAGCAGCCAAGGTTCAAATGGCTACACCTTC.

V usage is TRBV5-4 and J usage is TRBJ1-6, with D uncertain. Germline loops: CDR1 SGHNT, CDR2 YYREEE (reference sequence). Trimming took 3 bases from V and 5 from J, leaving 18 bases between them. The CDR3 is made up of 17 amino acids. The CDR3 DNA is TGTGCCAGCAGCTACGAAAGGGCCTTTACTCATAATTCACCCCTCCACTTT. Encoded protein: CASSYERAFTHNSPLHF. The whole variable domain, filled in from reference TRBV5-4 and TRBJ1-6, reads ETGVTQSPTHLIKTRGQQVTLRCSSQSGHNTVSWYQQALGQGPQFIFQYYREEENGRGNFPPRFSGLQFPNYSSELNVNALELDDSALYLCASSYERAFTHNSPLHFGNGTRLTVT.

The CDR3 reads CASRDSGRKDTQYF. As DNA, the CDR3 is TGTGCCAGCAGAGATAGCGGGAGAAAAGATACGCAGTATTTT. The chain combines TRBV7-9 with TRBJ2-3; 9 nucleotides align to TRBD2. V was clipped by 6 bases and J by 5 bases; unmatched bases: 6. This CDR3 has 14 residues. Germline lookup yields CDR1 SEHNR and CDR2 FQNEAQ (reference sequence).

This clonotype was observed a handful of times. The chain combines TRBV12-3 or TRBV12-4 with TRBJ2-7; possible D gene TRBD1, 6 bases. V dropped 6 bases and J dropped 3 bases, with 15 bases sitting between them. The CDR3 runs 14 residues. The CDR3 sequence is CASSYHGQIYEQYF. CDR3 coding DNA: TGTGCCAGCAGCTACCACGGACAGATCTACGAGCAGTACTTC.

The chain employs TRBV7-8 and TRBJ1-1, with D perhaps TRBD1 (5 bases). The CDR3 contains 14 residues. Germline CDR1 reads SGHVS; CDR2 reads FQNEAQ. V was cut by 5 bases and J by 10 bases, with 20 bases left in between. This chain's CDR3 is CASSQDRLTVGAFF. DNA of the CDR3: TGTGCCAGCAGCCAGGATCGGCTGACAGTCGGAGCTTTCTTT. The variable domain in full, with the rest retrieved from reference TRBV7-8 and TRBJ1-1, is GAGVSQSPRYKVAKRGQDVALRCDPISGHVSLFWYQQALGQGPEFLTYFQNEAQLDKSGLPSDRFFAERPEGSVSTLKIQRTQQEDSAVYLCASSQDRLTVGAFFGQGTRLTVV.

The rearrangement links TRBV2 to TRBJ1-1, with 9 bases lining up with TRBD1. The V gene end was trimmed by 10 bases and the J gene end by 2 bases; junction bases not matched to a gene: 5. CDR3 length equals 13 residues. CDR1 is SNHLY, CDR2 FYNNEI, per germline. CDR3 region: CATQGQGNTEAFF. The CDR3 bases are TGTGCCACCCAGGGACAGGGTAACACTGAAGCTTTCTTT.

This clonotype was found many times. The genes are TRBV12-3 or TRBV12-4 and TRBJ2-1; D is possibly TRBD2 (7 bases). The CDR3 consists of 16 residues. Trimming removed 6 bases at V and 8 bases at J, with 23 bases between. The chain's CDR3 is CASSTKGSGGGDEQFF. CDR3 sequence (DNA): TGTGCCAGCAGCACAAAGGGGTCGGGGGGCGGTGATGAGCAGTTCTTC.

This clonotype was recorded a few times. This sequence joins TRBV5-1 and TRBJ2-1; the D is unclear. The germline V gene has CDR1 SGHRS and CDR2 YFSETQ. Trimming shortened V by 2 bases and J by 0 bases, and 9 bases separated the two germline ends. The CDR3 loop spans 15 amino acids. The CDR3 coding sequence is TGCGCCAGCAGCTTCGCGGTGGGCTCCTACAATGAGCAGTTCTTC. Its translation is CASSFAVGSYNEQFF.